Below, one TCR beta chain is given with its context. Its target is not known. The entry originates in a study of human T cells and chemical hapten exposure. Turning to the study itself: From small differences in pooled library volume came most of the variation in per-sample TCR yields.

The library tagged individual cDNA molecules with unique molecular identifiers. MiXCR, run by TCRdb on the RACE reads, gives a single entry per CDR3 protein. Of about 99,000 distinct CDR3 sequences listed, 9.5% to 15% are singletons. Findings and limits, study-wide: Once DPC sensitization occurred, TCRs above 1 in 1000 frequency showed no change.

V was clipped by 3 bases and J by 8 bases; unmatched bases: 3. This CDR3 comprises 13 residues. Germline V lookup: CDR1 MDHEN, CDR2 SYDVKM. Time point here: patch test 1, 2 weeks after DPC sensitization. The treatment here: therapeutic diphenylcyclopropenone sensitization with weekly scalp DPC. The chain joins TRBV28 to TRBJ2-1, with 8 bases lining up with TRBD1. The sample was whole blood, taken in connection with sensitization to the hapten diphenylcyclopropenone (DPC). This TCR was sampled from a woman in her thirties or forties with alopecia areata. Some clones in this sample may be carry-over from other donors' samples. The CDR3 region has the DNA TGTGCCAGCAGTTTGGACAGGGAGGATGAGCAGTTCTTC. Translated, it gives CASSLDREDEQFF.